This T cell receptor (beta chain) appears in the sequencing data of a study of blood T cell repertoires in COVID-19. On the study more broadly: Both acute and convalescent COVID-19 samples were obtained from the United States, Italy and Spain. The cDNA or gDNA used as material had been derived from T cells, B-cell-depleted T cells, or PBMCs.

This clone was recorded only once. Methods used by the authors: Amplification with reference gene primers provided the estimates of nucleated cell counts. Sequencing used immunoSEQ multiplex PCR; TCRdb keeps in-frame clones, though not all of them. V and J calls and clone size are as listed in that table; D and trimming were resolved from the DNA. The data show under 450,000 clones, 75% to 90% seen once. Trimming took 1 base from V and 4 from J, leaving 12 bases between them. CDR1 and CDR2 from the germline V gene are SEHNR and FQNEAQ (reference sequence). The CDR3 has 15 residues. Seattle participants joined during active infection and were tracked over time.

Sequencing was done on a sample of peripheral blood. The TCR was taken from an older woman with COVID-19, enrolled during active disease. The genes are TRBV7-9 and TRBJ2-3, with a weak D call TRBD1 (6 bases). The CDR3 loop is CASSLEWTVADTQYF. The CDR3 coding sequence is TGTGCCAGCAGCTTAGAGTGGACAGTGGCAGATACGCAGTATTTT.